A selection of T cell receptor beta chains follows, all from one sample in a study of glioma-infiltrating T cells. TCRdb ran MiXCR on the multiplex PCR reads and lists one entry per CDR3 protein. Of approximately 400,000 distinct CDR3 sequences in the sample, around 38% were seen once. Source material: glioma tissue, nonneoplastic brain tissue, or PBMCs (not recorded which). The source is a human donor with low-grade glioma or glioblastoma, undergoing nonglioma brain surgery, or in good health (not recorded which). The CDR3 runs from the conserved cysteine through the conserved F or W. D genes are given only for firm matches. Where a row states a size, it is once, few, many or the class of an expanded clone; other rows omit it.

>TRBV19|TRBJ2-5|-|TRBD1
TGTGCCAGTAGTGGCAGGGGGACCCAAGAGACCCAGTACTTC
CASSGRGTQETQYF
>TRBV7-2|TRBJ1-4|-|-
TGTGCCAGCAGCTTAGGGGGATACGAAAAACTGTTTTTT
CASSLGGYEKLFF
>TRBV6-2/TRBV6-3|TRBJ1-4|-|-
TGTGCCAGCAGTTACCCCGGGGCGGGAACTAATGAAAAACTGTTTTTT
CASSYPGAGTNEKLFF
>TRBV15|TRBJ1-2|many|-
TGTGCCACCAGCAGAGATCTCTCGGGGCAGGGTGATGGCTACACCTTC
CATSRDLSGQGDGYTF
>TRBV4-1|TRBJ2-2|few|-
TGCGCCAGCAGCCAAGATTTAGGCATCGGGGAGCTGTTTTTT
CASSQDLGIGELFF
>TRBV28|TRBJ2-3|-|-
TGTGCCAGCACCCGGACAGATACGCAGTATTTT
CASTRTDTQYF
>TRBV27|TRBJ2-1|-|TRBD2
TGTGCCAGCAGCGTCCGGCGGGAGGGCCCGAATGAGCAGTTCTTC
CASSVRREGPNEQFF
>TRBV6-2/TRBV6-3|TRBJ2-7|many|TRBD1
TGTGCCAGCAGAGGTCCTCCCGGGACAGGGAGGGCCTACGAGCAGTACTTC
CASRGPPGTGRAYEQYF
>TRBV5-1|TRBJ2-3|few|-
TGCGCCAGCAGCTTGGCAGCTAGCCCGCTCTATGCTACGCAGTATTTT
CASSLAASPLYATQYF
>TRBV28|TRBJ2-7|many|-
TGTGCCAGCAGTAGGGAGGGGGCCGAGCAGTACTTC
CASSREGAEQYF
>TRBV6-1|TRBJ2-7|-|-
TGTGCCAGCAGGCTCACCCGGGCACCCTCCTACGAGCAGTACTTC
CASRLTRAPSYEQYF
>TRBV6-1|TRBJ1-2|-|TRBD1
TGTGCCAGCAGTCGGGACAGGGGGACCTATGGCTACACCTTC
CASSRDRGTYGYTF
>TRBV20-1|TRBJ2-7|-|-
TGCAATGTTCCTAGCTTCACTACCGACGAGCAGTACTTC
CNVPSFTTDEQYF
>TRBV25-1|TRBJ1-1|many|-
TGTGCCAGCAGTGGTTTCCCGCGAACTGAAGCTTTCTTT
CASSGFPRTEAFF
>TRBV20-1|TRBJ1-1|-|-
TGCAGTGCTAGAGAAGGGAGACGGCGTGAAGCTTTCTTT
CSAREGRRREAFF
>TRBV28|TRBJ1-2|many|TRBD1
TGTGCCAGCAGTGGAGCAGGGGGTCGGTATGGCTACACCTTC
CASSGAGGRYGYTF
>TRBV7-6|TRBJ1-1|many|-
TGTGCCAGCAGCGTAAGACAGGACTACACTGAAGCTTTCTTT
CASSVRQDYTEAFF
>TRBV20-1|TRBJ2-2|-|-
TGCAGTGCTAGAGATCGGCAAAGGGGATACACCGGGGAGCTGTTTTTT
CSARDRQRGYTGELFF
>TRBV19|TRBJ2-2|-|-
TGTGCCAGTAGAGTCAGGGAATTTGGCACCGGGGAGCTGTTTTTT
CASRVREFGTGELFF
>TRBV4-3|TRBJ2-7|many|TRBD2
TGCGCCAGCAGCCCTGGACTAGCTTTATACGAGCAGTACTTC
CASSPGLALYEQYF
>TRBV20-1|TRBJ2-7|few|-
TGCAGTGCTAGAGCCCCGGAGAGCCGTGGGGACTACGAGCAGTACTTC
CSARAPESRGDYEQYF
>TRBV20-1|TRBJ1-6|many|-
TGCAGTGCTAGCCGGGACGGCGATTATTCCCTCCACTTT
CSASRDGDYSLHF
>TRBV2|TRBJ2-1|few|TRBD2
TGTGCCAGCAGGGCCTTACTAGCGGGGCCTGTTGAGCAGTTCTTC
CASRALLAGPVEQFF
>TRBV25-1|TRBJ1-1|many|-
TGTGCCAGCAGTGACCCGGGAGAGAACACTGAAGCTTTCTTT
CASSDPGENTEAFF
>TRBV19|TRBJ1-5|once|-
TGTGCCAGTAGGGGTCCTACAGGTTTGGAACAGCCCCAGCATTTT
CASRGPTGLEQPQHF
>TRBV12-3/TRBV12-4|TRBJ1-1|-|TRBD1
TGTGCCAGCAGCCCCGGGACAGGGGCTGAAGCTTTCTTT
CASSPGTGAEAFF
>TRBV4-1|TRBJ2-7|-|-
TGCGCCAGCAGCCAAGATGCCACCTTGGGCGAGCAGTACTTC
CASSQDATLGEQYF
>TRBV6-1|TRBJ2-7|-|-
TGTGCCAGCAGCTTGACGGGGGGCAGTTCGAATGAGCAGTACTTC
CASSLTGGSSNEQYF
>TRBV4-3|TRBJ2-1|-|-
TGCGCCAACAGCCAAAGGATCGGGTTCGGTGAGCAGTTCTTC
CANSQRIGFGEQFF
>TRBV6-1|TRBJ1-1|-|-
TGTGCCAGCAGACGGGGACGGTTGAACACTGTAGCTTTCTTT
CASRRGRLNTVAFF
>TRBV6-6|TRBJ2-3|few|-
TGTGCCAGCAGTTACGAGCGGCGGATCACAGATACGCAGTATTTT
CASSYERRITDTQYF
>TRBV6-2/TRBV6-3|TRBJ2-6|-|-
TGTGCCAGCAGTTACTCGTGGGGCTCTGGGGCCAACGTCCTGACTTTC
CASSYSWGSGANVLTF
>TRBV29-1|TRBJ2-7|-|TRBD2
TGCAGCGCCGCCACTAGCGGGACGACCTCCTACGAGCAGTACTTC
CSAATSGTTSYEQYF
>TRBV19|TRBJ2-1|once|TRBD2
TGTGCCAGTAACCCCGGGGGGACTAGGGAGCAGTTCTTC
CASNPGGTREQFF
>TRBV6-2/TRBV6-3|TRBJ1-5|-|-
TGTGCCAGCAGTTACTCTTCCGCGGTTCAGCCCCAGCATTTT
CASSYSSAVQPQHF
>TRBV3-1|TRBJ2-7|-|TRBD2
TGTGCCAGCAGCAAGACTAGCGGGGCTCCCTACGAGCAGTACTTC
CASSKTSGAPYEQYF
>TRBV4-2|TRBJ2-1|-|TRBD2
TGTGCCAGCAGTTCCTCCGGACTAGCTCTCAATGAGCAGTTCTTC
CASSSSGLALNEQFF
>TRBV7-9|TRBJ2-7|few|TRBD1
TGTGCCAGCAGCCTGGGGACAGATCCTCTCTACGAGCAGTACTTC
CASSLGTDPLYEQYF
>TRBV6-1|TRBJ2-3|many|-
TGTGCCAGCAGTTACAGGGAAAGGGGCACAGATACGCAGTATTTT
CASSYRERGTDTQYF
>TRBV4-1|TRBJ2-3|many|-
TGCGCCAGCAGCCGCGGGACGGGGATAAGCACAGATACGCAGTATTTT
CASSRGTGISTDTQYF
>TRBV10-3|TRBJ1-2|-|-
TGTGCCATCAGTGAGTCCCCGGCAGGCCTTAACTATGGCTACACCTTC
CAISESPAGLNYGYTF
>TRBV7-2|TRBJ2-3|few|TRBD2
TGTGCCAGCAGCTTAGTGTCCAGCGGGAGGGGCACAGATACGCAGTATTTT
CASSLVSSGRGTDTQYF
>TRBV29-1|TRBJ1-2|-|-
TGCAGCGTTGGTTCTTCTGTGGGCTACACCTTC
CSVGSSVGYTF